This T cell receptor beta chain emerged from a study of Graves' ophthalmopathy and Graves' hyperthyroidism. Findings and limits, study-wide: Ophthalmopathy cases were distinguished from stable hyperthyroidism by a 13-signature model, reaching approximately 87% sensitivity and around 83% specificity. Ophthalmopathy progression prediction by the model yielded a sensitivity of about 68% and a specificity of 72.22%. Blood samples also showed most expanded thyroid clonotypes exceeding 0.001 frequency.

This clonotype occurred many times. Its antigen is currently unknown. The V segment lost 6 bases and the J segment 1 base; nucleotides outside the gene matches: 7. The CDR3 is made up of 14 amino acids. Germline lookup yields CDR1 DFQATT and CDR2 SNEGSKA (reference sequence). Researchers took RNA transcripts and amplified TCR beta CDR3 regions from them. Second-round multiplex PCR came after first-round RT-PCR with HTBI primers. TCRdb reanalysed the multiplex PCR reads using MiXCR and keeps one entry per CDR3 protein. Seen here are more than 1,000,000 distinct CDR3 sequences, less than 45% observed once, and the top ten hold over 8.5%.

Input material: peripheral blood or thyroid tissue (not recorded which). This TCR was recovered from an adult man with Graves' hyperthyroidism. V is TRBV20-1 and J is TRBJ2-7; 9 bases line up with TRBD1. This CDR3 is CSAGDRAFSYEQYF. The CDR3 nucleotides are TGCAGTGCGGGGGACAGGGCCTTTTCCTACGAGCAGTACTTC.